A selection of T cell receptor beta chains follows, all from one sample in a study of early stage breast cancer tumors. TCRdb's copy holds only in-frame clones and misses some; the assay was immunoSEQ multiplex PCR. The table has tens of thousands of clones, approximately 78% seen once. Input material: blood. These receptors all stem from a person aged 40 to 49 with breast cancer. Both conserved end residues are part of each CDR3. D genes are given only for firm matches. Size is stated for part of the rows, as once, few or many counts, or as a class when the clone is expanded.

>TRBJ2-2|NA|TRBV19|NA
TGTGCCAGTAGTATAGGGCACCTCCGGGCCGGGGAGCTGTTTTTT
CASSIGHLRAGELFF
>TRBJ2-5|NA|TRBV18|NA
TGTGCCAGCTCACCGGACGGGACAAGTCAAGAGACCCAGTACTTC
CASSPDGTSQETQYF
>TRBJ2-7|NA|TRBV28|NA
TGTGCCAGCAGTTCTGGATATTACGAGCAGTACTTC
CASSSGYYEQYF
>TRBJ2-7|NA|TRBV30|NA
TGTGCCTGGGAAAGTGGTGGGGGCCTAGGGGGCGAGCAGTACTTC
CAWESGGGLGGEQYF
>TRBJ2-5|once|TRBV9|TRBD2
TGTGCCAGCAGCAAAGCGGGGGCGAGGGGACAAGAGACCCAGTACTTC
CASSKAGARGQETQYF
>TRBJ1-1|NA|TRBV7-8|TRBD1
TGTGCCAGCCAGGGACAGGCCGGTAACACTGAAGCTTTCTTT
CASQGQAGNTEAFF
>TRBJ2-5|NA|TRBV7-9|NA
TGTGCCAGCAGCTTACAGGGTTGGGAAGAGACCCAGTACTTC
CASSLQGWEETQYF
>TRBJ1-1|NA|TRBV19|NA
TGTGCCACACACAGGGTGGGTAGTACTGAAGCTTTCTTT
CATHRVGSTEAFF
>TRBJ2-7|NA|TRBV30|NA
TGTGCCTGGAGTGGGACAGCGCTAGAGCAGTACTTC
CAWSGTALEQYF
>TRBJ2-6|once|TRBV27|NA
TGTGCCAGCAGTCCCCCTGGGGCCAACGTCCTGACTTTC
CASSPPGANVLTF
>TRBJ2-1|NA|TRBV7-2|NA
TGTGCCAGCACCTCCTTCGATGAGCAGTTCTTC
CASTSFDEQFF
>TRBJ2-2|once|TRBV5-6|NA
TGTGCCAGCAGCTCCCTGGGACCTAACACCGGGGAGCTGTTTTTT
CASSSLGPNTGELFF
>TRBJ2-3|NA|TRBV4-1|TRBD2
TGCGCCAGCAGCCATACTAGCGGGAGAACAGATACGCAGTATTTT
CASSHTSGRTDTQYF
>TRBJ1-1|NA|TRBV6-5|NA
TGTGCCAGCAGTTACAGGATTAAGGGGGACACTGAAGCTTTCTTT
CASSYRIKGDTEAFF
>TRBJ1-2|NA|TRBV9|NA
TGTGCCAGCAGCCCGGGTCGAGGGGGGGGCCTGGGCTACACCTTC
CASSPGRGGGLGYTF